A selection of T cell receptor beta chains follows, all from one sample in a study of brain T cells in children with intractable seizures. The data were produced by immunoSEQ multiplex PCR, yet TCRdb's version contains in-frame clones alone and is incomplete. The top ten clones hold around 1.6% of a sample with 75,000 to 80,000 clones, 90% to 95% of them seen once. The source material was peripheral blood, sampled at surgery. Receptors were obtained from a boy under two years old with tuberous sclerosis and intractable seizures. CDR3s include the opening cysteine and the closing phenylalanine or tryptophan. A D gene is named only where the DNA matches it firmly. Not every row has a clone size; where given, it reads once, few, many or a size class.

-,TRBJ1-5,-,TRBV19,CASSIDPTGINQPQHF,TGTGCCAGTAGTATAGACCCTACCGGGATCAATCAGCCCCAGCATTTT
-,TRBJ2-2,-,TRBV7-8,CASSFLTVDTGELFF,TGTGCCAGCAGCTTTTTGACAGTCGACACCGGGGAGCTGTTTTTT
-,TRBJ1-1,-,TRBV7-3,CASSFYPHRGETEAFF,TGTGCCAGCAGCTTCTACCCTCATCGGGGGGAAACTGAAGCTTTCTTT
-,TRBJ1-6,-,TRBV7-3,CASSLSRNNSPLHF,TGTGCCAGCAGCTTATCCAGGAATAATTCACCCCTCCACTTT
-,TRBJ2-5,-,TRBV24-1,CATSDRIQETQYF,TGTGCCACCAGTGACCGGATCCAAGAGACCCAGTACTTC
TRBD1,TRBJ1-2,few,TRBV5-8,CASSVAGTGVGGYTF,TGTGCCAGCAGCGTGGCCGGGACAGGGGTGGGTGGCTACACCTTC
-,TRBJ1-1,-,TRBV29-1,CSVGSNTEAFF,TGCAGCGTTGGAAGCAACACTGAAGCTTTCTTT
-,TRBJ2-3,-,TRBV3-1/TRBV3-2,CASSQDRSTQYF,TGTGCCAGCAGCCAAGATCGGAGTACGCAGTATTTT
TRBD1,TRBJ1-6,-,TRBV11-2,CASTLEHGQGNSPLHF,TGTGCCAGCACCCTCGAACATGGACAGGGAAATTCACCCCTCCACTTT
-,TRBJ2-5,-,TRBV6-1,CASSEVGRKQETQYF,TGTGCCAGCAGTGAAGTGGGACGGAAACAAGAGACCCAGTACTTC
TRBD1,TRBJ2-7,-,TRBV10-3,CAITGTGDHHEQYF,TGTGCCATCACTGGGACAGGGGACCACCACGAGCAGTACTTC
TRBD2,TRBJ2-1,-,TRBV11-3,CASSPGLAGNEQFF,TGTGCCAGCAGCCCAGGCCTAGCGGGCAATGAGCAGTTCTTC
-,TRBJ2-7,-,TRBV7-8,CASSYEDGGDYEQYF,TGTGCCAGCAGCTACGAGGACGGCGGAGACTACGAGCAGTACTTC
-,TRBJ2-1,-,TRBV9,CASSVVGGGVYNEQFF,TGTGCCAGCAGCGTAGTCGGGGGAGGCGTGTACAATGAGCAGTTCTTC
TRBD1,TRBJ1-1,-,TRBV14,CASSQVRDRTLNTEAFF,TGTGCCAGCAGCCAAGTTCGGGACAGGACTTTGAACACTGAAGCTTTCTTT
-,TRBJ2-1,-,TRBV19,CASSIEPWAYNEQFF,TGTGCCAGTAGTATAGAGCCATGGGCCTACAATGAGCAGTTCTTC
-,TRBJ2-7,-,TRBV6-5,CASRASGADEQYF,TGTGCCAGCAGAGCCTCCGGAGCGGACGAGCAGTACTTC
-,TRBJ2-7,-,TRBV19,CASSSKDGFYEQYF,TGTGCCAGTAGTTCAAAGGACGGCTTTTACGAGCAGTACTTC
TRBD2,TRBJ2-7,-,TRBV28,CASSSLAGVPYEQYF,TGTGCCAGCAGTTCACTAGCGGGAGTGCCCTACGAGCAGTACTTC
TRBD2,TRBJ2-2,-,TRBV7-8,CASSLGRRLAGNTGELFF,TGTGCCAGCAGCTTAGGTCGTAGGTTAGCGGGGAACACCGGGGAGCTGTTTTTT
-,TRBJ2-7,-,TRBV29-1,CSVGVGGLSYKQYF,TGCAGCGTTGGAGTGGGGGGGCTCTCCTACAAGCAGTACTTC